The present entry profiles one T cell receptor beta chain with its context. Its antigen is as yet unknown. The data are from a study of cytomegalovirus exposure and HLA in healthy donors. General study results and limits: As was reported, the HLA-A and HLA-B alleles of most subjects were accurately predicted from TCR beta sequences. CMV serostatus alone was available as immune exposure information. Differences between HLA loci emerged in a later analysis of TCR association rates, with DRB1 most and HLA-C fewest. When a later analysis was performed, an Asian-associated ancestry cluster reportedly had fewer N-insertions than the roughly 700-donor mean.

This CDR3 is built from 13 residues. The germline CDR1 and CDR2 sequences are SGHNT and YYREEE (reference sequence). Trimming took 7 bases from V and 10 from J; bases not matched to a gene: 7. The PCR had 60 Vbeta and 13 Jbeta primers. Clones were sequenced by immunoSEQ multiplex PCR, and TCRdb holds only the in-frame ones, with some missing. The table records 200,000 to 300,000 clones, just under 80% of them present only once. The TCR comes from a boy between 10 and 17 years old in good health and CMV-seronegative. Source material: PBMCs. This chain uses TRBV5-4 with TRBJ1-6, with 8 bases that match TRBD1. The CDR3 coding sequence is TGTGCCAGCGGAGACAGGGGCGGGTCACCCCTCCACTTT. Its translation: CASGDRGGSPLHF.